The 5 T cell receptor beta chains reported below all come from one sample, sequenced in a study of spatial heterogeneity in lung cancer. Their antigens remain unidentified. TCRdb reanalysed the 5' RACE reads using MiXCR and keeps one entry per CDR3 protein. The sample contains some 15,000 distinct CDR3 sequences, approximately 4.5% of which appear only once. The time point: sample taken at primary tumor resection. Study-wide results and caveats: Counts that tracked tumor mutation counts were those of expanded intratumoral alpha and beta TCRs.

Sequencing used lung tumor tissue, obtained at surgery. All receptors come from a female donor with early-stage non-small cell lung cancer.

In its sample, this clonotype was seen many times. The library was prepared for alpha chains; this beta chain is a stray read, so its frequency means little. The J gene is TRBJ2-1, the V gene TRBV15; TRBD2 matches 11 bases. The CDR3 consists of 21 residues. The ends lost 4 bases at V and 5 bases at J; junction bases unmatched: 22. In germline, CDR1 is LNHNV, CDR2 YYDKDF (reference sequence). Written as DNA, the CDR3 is TGTGCCACCAGCACCTTACCCCCGGGATCAGGTAGACTAGCGGGAAACAATGAGCAGTTCTTC. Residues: CATSTLPPGSGRLAGNNEQFF.

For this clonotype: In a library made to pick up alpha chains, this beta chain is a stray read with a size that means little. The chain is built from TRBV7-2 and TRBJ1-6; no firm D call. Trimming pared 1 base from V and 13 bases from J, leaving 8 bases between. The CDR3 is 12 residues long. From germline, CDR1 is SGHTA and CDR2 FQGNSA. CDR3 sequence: CASSLGHPPLHF. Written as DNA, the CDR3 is TGTGCCAGCAGCTTAGGACATCCGCCCCTCCACTTT.

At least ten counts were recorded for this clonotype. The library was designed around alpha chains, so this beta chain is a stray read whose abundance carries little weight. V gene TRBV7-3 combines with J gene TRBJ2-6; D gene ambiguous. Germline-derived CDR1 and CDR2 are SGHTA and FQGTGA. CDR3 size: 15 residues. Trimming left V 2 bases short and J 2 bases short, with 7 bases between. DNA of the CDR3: TGTGCCAGCAGCTTACAAAAGGCTGGGGCCAACGTCCTGACTTTC. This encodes CASSLQKAGANVLTF.

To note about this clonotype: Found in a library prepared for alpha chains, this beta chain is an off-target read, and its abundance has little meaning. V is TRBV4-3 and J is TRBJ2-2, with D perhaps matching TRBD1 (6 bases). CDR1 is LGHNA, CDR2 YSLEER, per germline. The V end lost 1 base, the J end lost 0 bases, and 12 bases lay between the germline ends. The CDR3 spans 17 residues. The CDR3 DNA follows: TGCGCCAGCAGCCAAGGGTACAGGGTTTCGAACACCGGGGAGCTGTTTTTT. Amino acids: CASSQGYRVSNTGELFF.

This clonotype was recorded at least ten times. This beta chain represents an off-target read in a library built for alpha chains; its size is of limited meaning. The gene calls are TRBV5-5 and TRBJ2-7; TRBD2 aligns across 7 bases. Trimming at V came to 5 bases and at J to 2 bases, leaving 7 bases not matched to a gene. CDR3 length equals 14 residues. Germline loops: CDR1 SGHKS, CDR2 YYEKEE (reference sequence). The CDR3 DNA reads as TGTGCCAGCAGACAAGGGCGGGGGACCTACGAGCAGTACTTC. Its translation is CASRQGRGTYEQYF.